This TCR beta chain was obtained from a study of cytomegalovirus exposure and HLA in healthy donors. The V gene's germline CDR1 is GTSNPN and CDR2 SVGIG (reference sequence). The ends lost 5 bases at V and 5 bases at J; junction bases unmatched: 7. This CDR3 contains 13 residues. The PCR had 60 Vbeta and 13 Jbeta primers. Here immunoSEQ multiplex PCR was the method, and the copy in TCRdb shows in-frame clones only, minus some. The sample data list approximately 120,000 clones. Sequencing input: PBMCs. The chain combines TRBV30 with TRBJ2-7, with 9 nucleotides matching TRBD2. The receptor's source is a man aged 40-50 years in good health and CMV-seronegative. CDR3 sequence (DNA): TGTGCCTGGGGAGGGACTAGCTGGGACGAGCAGTACTTC. It codes for CAWGGTSWDEQYF.